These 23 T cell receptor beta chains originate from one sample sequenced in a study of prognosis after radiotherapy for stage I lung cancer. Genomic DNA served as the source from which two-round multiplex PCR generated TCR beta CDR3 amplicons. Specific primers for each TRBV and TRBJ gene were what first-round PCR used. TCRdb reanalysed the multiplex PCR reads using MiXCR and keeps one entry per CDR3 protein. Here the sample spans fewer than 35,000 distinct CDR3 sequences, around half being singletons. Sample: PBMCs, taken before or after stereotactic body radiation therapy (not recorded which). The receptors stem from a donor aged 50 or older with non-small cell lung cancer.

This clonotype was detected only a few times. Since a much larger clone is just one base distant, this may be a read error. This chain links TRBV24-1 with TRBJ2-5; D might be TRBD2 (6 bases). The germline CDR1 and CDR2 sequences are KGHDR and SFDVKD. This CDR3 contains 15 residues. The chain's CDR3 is CATSDPRDGGEAQYF. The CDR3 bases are TGTGCCACCAGTGACCCACGGGACGGGGGAGAGGCCCAGTACTTC.

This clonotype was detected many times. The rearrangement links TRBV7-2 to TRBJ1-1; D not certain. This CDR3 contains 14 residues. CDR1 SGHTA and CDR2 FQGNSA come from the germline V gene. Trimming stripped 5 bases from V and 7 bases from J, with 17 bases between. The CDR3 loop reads CASSPEAASHEAFF. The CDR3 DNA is TGTGCCAGCAGCCCAGAGGCGGCCAGCCATGAAGCTTTCTTT. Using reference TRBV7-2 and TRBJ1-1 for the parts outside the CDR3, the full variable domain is GAGVSQSPSNKVTEKGKDVELRCDPISGHTALYWYRQSLGQGLEFLIYFQGNSAPDKSGLPSDRFSAERTGGSVSTLTIQRTQQEDSAVYLCASSPEAASHEAFFGQGTRLTVV.

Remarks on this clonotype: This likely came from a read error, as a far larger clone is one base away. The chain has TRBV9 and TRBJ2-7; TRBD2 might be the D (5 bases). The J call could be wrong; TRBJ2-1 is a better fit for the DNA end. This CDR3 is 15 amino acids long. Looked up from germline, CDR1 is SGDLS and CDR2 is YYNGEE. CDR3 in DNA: TGTGCCAGCAGCGTAGGTAGCTGGACTTACAATGAGCAGTTCTTC. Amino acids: CASSVGSWTYNEQFF.

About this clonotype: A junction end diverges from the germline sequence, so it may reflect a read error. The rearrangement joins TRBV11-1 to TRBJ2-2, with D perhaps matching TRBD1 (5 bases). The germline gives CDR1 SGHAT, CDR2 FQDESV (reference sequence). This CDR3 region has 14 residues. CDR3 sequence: CASSPRVRTGELFF. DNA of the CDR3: TGTGCCAGCAGCCCCAGGGTGCGAACCGGTGAGCTGTTTTTT.

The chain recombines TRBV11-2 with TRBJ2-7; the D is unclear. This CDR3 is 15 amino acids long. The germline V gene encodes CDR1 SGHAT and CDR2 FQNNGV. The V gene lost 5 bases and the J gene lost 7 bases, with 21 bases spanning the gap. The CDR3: CASSKTGTVRWEQYF. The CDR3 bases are TGTGCCAGCAGCAAAACCGGCACAGTCCGGTGGGAGCAGTACTTC.

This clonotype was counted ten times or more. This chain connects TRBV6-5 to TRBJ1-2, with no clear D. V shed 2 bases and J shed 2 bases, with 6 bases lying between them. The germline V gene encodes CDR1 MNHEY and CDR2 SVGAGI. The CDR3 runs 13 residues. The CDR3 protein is CASSYAENYGYTF. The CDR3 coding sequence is TGTGCCAGCAGTTACGCAGAGAACTATGGCTACACCTTC.

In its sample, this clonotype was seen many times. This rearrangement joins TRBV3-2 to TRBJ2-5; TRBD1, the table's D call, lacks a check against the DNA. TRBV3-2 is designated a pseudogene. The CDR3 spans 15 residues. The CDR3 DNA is TGTGCCAGCAGCCAAGATCTGGGACATGGGGAGACCCAGTACTTC. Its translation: CASSQDLGHGETQYF.

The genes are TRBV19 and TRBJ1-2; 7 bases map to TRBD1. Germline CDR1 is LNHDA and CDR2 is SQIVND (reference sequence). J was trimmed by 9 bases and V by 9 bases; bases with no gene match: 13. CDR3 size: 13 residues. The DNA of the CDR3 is TGTGCCAGCGCCCCGACAGGGATGGATCGCTACACCTTC. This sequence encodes CASAPTGMDRYTF.

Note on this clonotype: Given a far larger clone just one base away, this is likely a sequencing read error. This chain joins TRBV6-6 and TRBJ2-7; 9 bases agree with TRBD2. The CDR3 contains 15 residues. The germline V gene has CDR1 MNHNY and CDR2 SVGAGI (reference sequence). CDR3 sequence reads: CASSYTAGGIYDQYF. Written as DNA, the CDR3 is TGTGCCAGCAGTTACACGGCGGGAGGGATCTACGATCAGTACTTC.

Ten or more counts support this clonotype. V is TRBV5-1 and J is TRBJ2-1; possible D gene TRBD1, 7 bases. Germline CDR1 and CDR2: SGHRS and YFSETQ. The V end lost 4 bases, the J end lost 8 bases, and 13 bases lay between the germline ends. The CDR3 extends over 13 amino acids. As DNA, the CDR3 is TGCGCCAGCAGCCCCAGGGGGGTCGATGAGCAGTTCTTC. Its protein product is CASSPRGVDEQFF.

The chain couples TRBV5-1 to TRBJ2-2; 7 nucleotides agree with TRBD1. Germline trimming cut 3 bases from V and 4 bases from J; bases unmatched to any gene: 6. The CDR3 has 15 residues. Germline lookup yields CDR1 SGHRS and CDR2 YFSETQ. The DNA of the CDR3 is TGCGCCAGCAGCTATACAGGGGTTGGCACCGGGGAGCTGTTTTTT. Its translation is CASSYTGVGTGELFF.

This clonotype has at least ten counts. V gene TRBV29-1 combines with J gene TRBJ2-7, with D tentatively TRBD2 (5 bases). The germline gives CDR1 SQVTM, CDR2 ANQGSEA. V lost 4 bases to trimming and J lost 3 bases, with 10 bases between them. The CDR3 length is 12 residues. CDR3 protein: CSVGGSNYEQYF. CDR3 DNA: TGCAGCGTTGGAGGGTCCAACTACGAGCAGTACTTC.

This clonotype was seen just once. The CDR3 sequence: CASSHTCRTGINQPQHF. DNA of the CDR3: TGCGCCAGCAGCCACACGTGTCGGACAGGGATCAATCAGCCCCAGCATTTT. The chain joins TRBV5-1 to TRBJ1-5; TRBD1 matches at 8 bases. The CDR3 runs to 17 residues. Germline values: CDR1 SGHRS, CDR2 YFSETQ. V lost 4 bases to trimming and J lost 3 bases; unmatched junction nucleotides: 12.

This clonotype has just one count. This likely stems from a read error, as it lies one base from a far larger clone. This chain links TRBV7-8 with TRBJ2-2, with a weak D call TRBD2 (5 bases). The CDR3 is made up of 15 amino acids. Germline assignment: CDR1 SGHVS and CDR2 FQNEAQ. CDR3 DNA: TGTGCCATCAGCTTTACCGAGGGTAACACCGGGGAGCTGTTTTTT. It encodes CAISFTEGNTGELFF.

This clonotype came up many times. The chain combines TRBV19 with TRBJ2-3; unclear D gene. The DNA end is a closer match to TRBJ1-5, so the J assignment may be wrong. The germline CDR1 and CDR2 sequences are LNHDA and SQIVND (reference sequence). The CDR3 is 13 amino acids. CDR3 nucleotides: TGTGCCACCCAACGCTCTGGCGGGGATACGCAGCATTTT. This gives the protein CATQRSGGDTQHF.

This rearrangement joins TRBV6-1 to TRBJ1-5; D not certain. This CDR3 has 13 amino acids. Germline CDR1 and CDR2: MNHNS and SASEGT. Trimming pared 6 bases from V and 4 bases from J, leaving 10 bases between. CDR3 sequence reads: CASRREGNQPQHF. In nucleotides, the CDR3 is TGTGCCAGCAGGAGAGAGGGAAATCAGCCCCAGCATTTT.

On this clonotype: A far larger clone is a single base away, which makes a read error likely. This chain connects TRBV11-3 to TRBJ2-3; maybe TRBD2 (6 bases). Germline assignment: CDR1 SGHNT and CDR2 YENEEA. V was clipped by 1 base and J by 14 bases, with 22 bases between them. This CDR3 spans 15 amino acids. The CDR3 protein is CASSLGSVWRDLLYF. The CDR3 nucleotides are TGTGCCAGCAGCTTAGGGAGTGTGTGGCGGGATCTGTTGTATTTT.

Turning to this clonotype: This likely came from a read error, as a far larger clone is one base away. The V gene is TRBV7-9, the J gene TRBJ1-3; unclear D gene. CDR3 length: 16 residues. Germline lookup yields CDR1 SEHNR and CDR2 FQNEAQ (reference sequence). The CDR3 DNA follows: TGTGCCAGCAGCTTAGGAGACGTACGCTCTGTAAACACCATATATTTT. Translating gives CASSLGDVRSVNTIYF.

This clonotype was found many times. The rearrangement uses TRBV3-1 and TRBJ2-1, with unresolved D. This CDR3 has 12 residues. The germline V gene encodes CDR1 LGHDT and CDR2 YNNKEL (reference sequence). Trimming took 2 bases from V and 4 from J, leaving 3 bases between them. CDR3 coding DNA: TGTGCCAGCAGCCAATCTTACAATGAGCAGTTCTTC. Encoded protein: CASSQSYNEQFF.

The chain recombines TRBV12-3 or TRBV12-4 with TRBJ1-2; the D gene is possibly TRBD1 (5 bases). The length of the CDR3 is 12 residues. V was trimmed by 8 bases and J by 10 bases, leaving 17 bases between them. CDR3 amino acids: CASERGLWIYTF. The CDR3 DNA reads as TGTGCCAGCGAGAGGGGACTATGGATCTACACCTTC.

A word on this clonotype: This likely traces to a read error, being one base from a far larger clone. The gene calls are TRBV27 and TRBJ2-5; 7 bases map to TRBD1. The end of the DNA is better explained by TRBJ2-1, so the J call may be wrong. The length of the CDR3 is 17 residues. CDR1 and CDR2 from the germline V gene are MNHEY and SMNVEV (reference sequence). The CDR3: CASSFRPGQRSYNEQFF. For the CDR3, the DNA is TGTGCCAGCAGTTTCCGGCCGGGACAGAGATCCTACAATGAGCAGTTCTTC.

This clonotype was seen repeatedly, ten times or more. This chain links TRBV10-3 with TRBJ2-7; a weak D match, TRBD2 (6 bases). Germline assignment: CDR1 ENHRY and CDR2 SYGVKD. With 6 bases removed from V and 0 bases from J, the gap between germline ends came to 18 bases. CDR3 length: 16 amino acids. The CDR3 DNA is TGTGCCATCAGCGACCTTGGTAGCGGTAGCTCCTACGAGCAGTACTTC. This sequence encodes CAISDLGSGSSYEQYF.

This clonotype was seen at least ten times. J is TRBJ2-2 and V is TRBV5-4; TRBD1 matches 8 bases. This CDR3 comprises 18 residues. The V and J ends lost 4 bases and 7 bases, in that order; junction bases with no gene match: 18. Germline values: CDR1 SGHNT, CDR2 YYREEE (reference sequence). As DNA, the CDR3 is TGTGCCAGCAGCAAAGGACCCAGACAGGGGTCCTCTGACGGGGAGCTGTTTTTT. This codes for CASSKGPRQGSSDGELFF. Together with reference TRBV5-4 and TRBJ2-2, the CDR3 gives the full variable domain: ETGVTQSPTHLIKTRGQQVTLRCSSQSGHNTVSWYQQALGQGPQFIFQYYREEENGRGNFPPRFSGLQFPNYSSELNVNALELDDSALYLCASSKGPRQGSSDGELFFGEGSRLTVL.